These 5 T cell receptor delta chains were sequenced from one sample in a study of gamma-delta T cells after stem cell transplantation (dated by TCRdb to about 2016). The library relied on RT-PCR. Sequencing took place on an Illumina MiSeq. TCRdb reprocessed the public reads with the caller CATT; rows with the same DNA were merged afterwards. The sample profile shows under 2,000 delta-chain clones; around a sixth of them were found once. Roughly 30% of the sample is held by the ten biggest clonotypes. The sample taken for sequencing was gamma-delta T cells. The receptor set was obtained from a human donor. It is not recorded whose cells these are; they may come from a transplant donor.

The table lists this clone with a few counts. TCRdb shows a much larger clone's protein in place of this DNA's translation, and the two differ at residue 13, likely through a read error; the protein shown is translated from the DNA. This CDR3 is CACDTAGFPTGANGDKLIF. CDR3 nucleotides: TGTGCCTGTGACACGGCGGGCTTTCCTACTGGGGCTAATGGCGATAAACTCATCTTT. The genes are TRDV2 and TRDJ1; D possibly uses TRDD2 or TRDD3 (7 bases each). V lost 1 base to trimming and J lost 4 bases, with 27 bases between them. Germline CDR1 reads GEAIGNYY; CDR2 reads EKD. The CDR3 extends over 19 amino acids.

This clone was seen only a few times. At the DNA level, this CDR3 is encoded by other sequences in the same sample as well. The rearrangement joins TRDV2 to TRDJ1, with 12 bases lining up with TRDD3. J lost 1 base, V lost 0 bases, and 8 bases had no gene match. This CDR3 has 18 amino acids. CDR1 is GEAIGNYY, CDR2 EKD, per germline. The CDR3 loop reads CACDTVGLGDTSTDKLIF. CDR3 nucleotides: TGTGCCTGTGACACCGTGGGACTGGGGGATACATCCACCGATAAACTCATCTTT.

This clone has more than one count but fewer than ten. This likely reflects a read error, since a far larger clone is one base away. Different DNA sequences within this sample yield the same CDR3. The V and J genes are TRDV2 and TRDJ1, with 7 nucleotides matching TRDD3. Unmatched junction bases numbered 18, after V lost 3 bases and J lost 0 bases. The germline V gene encodes CDR1 GEAIGNYY and CDR2 EKD. The CDR3 spans 19 residues. DNA of the CDR3: TGTGCCTGTGACCCAATCCCTCAACGTACTGGGGATTACACCGATAAACTCATCTTT. Translating gives CACDPIPQRTGDYTDKLIF.

With regard to this clone: A far larger clone is one base from this, pointing to a likely read error. The sample contains more than one DNA sequence encoding this CDR3. The genes are TRDV2 and TRDJ3; the D gene is possibly TRDD3 (5 bases). Germline loops: CDR1 GEAIGNYY, CDR2 EKD. Trimming cost V 0 bases and J 5 bases, with 28 bases left between them. This CDR3 has 22 amino acids. The CDR3 sequence: CACDTVSGLVDPVVRDTRQMFF. The CDR3 DNA follows: TGTGCCTGTGACACCGTTTCGGGACTGGTTGACCCTGTCGTTCGGGACACCCGACAGATGTTTTTC.

A few counts support this clone. One base separates it from a far larger clone, so it is likely a read error. J is TRDJ1 and V is TRDV2, with D uncertain. The CDR3 loop spans 16 amino acids. Trimming removed 0 bases from V and 2 bases from J, with 15 bases in between. Germline CDR1 is GEAIGNYY and CDR2 is EKD. The DNA for the CDR3 is TGTGCCTGTGACACCGTGACTACTGTTAGGACCGATAAACTCATCTTT. Protein product: CACDTVTTVRTDKLIF.